The 21 T cell receptor beta chains presented below share a single source sample, sequenced in a study of metastatic and nonmetastatic thyroid tumors (TCRdb year 2020). Libraries were constructed by PCR. Instrument on record: Illumina HiSeq 4000. TCRdb ran its own pipeline on the public reads, namely fastp trimming at Q25 and MiXCR clone calling, and kept in-frame beta chains. A total of about 62,000 clones appear in this sample, approximately 4% of them only once. More than 20% of the sample rests with the top ten. No patient had received any treatment before thyroid surgery. Sequences were obtained from blood. These receptors came from a female donor with papillary thyroid cancer or a benign thyroid nodule (not recorded which). Some clones in this sample may be carry-over from other donors' samples.

This clone has ten or more counts. CDR3 region: CASSQGGLPYNEQFF. The CDR3 nucleotides read TGTGCCAGCAGCCAAGGGGGACTACCTTACAATGAGCAGTTCTTC. V gene TRBV4-2 combines with J gene TRBJ2-1, with 7 bases fitting TRBD2. V shed 1 base, J shed 4 bases, and the junction held 4 bases outside the gene matches. The CDR3 covers 15 residues. The germline CDR1 and CDR2 sequences are LGHNA and YNFKEQ.

This clone came up a few times. This rearrangement joins TRBV15 to TRBJ1-5; D gene ambiguous. The CDR3 length is 12 residues. Trimming took 0 bases from V and 4 from J, leaving 1 base between them. The germline V gene has CDR1 LNHNV and CDR2 YYDKDF (reference sequence). For the CDR3, the DNA is TGTGCCACCAGCAGAGATAATCAGCCCCAGCATTTT. Its translation is CATSRDNQPQHF.

This clone was observed at least ten times. This chain joins TRBV27 and TRBJ1-6; the match to TRBD1 covers 10 bases. The CDR3 runs to 14 residues. Per germline, CDR1 MNHEY and CDR2 SMNVEV (reference sequence). V lost 5 bases, J lost 9 bases, and 4 bases stayed unmatched. CDR3 DNA: TGTGCCAGCAGTACCCGGGACAGGGGTTCACCCCTCCACTTT. Its protein product is CASSTRDRGSPLHF.

This clone showed up just a few times. A single base separates this from a much larger clone, so it may be a read error. This sample includes further DNA sequences coding for the same CDR3. This chain links TRBV28 with TRBJ2-5, with D possibly TRBD2 on 6 matching bases. The germline CDR1 and CDR2 sequences are MDHEN and SYDVKM. The CDR3 totals 13 residues. Deletions cut 7 bases from V and 5 bases from J, with 14 bases between. In DNA form, the CDR3 reads TGTGCCAGCACCGTGGGGGGTACTGAGACCCAGTACTTC. Translating gives CASTVGGTETQYF.

This clone has at least ten counts. The genes are TRBV6-1 and TRBJ2-1; D unclear. The CDR3 length is 17 residues. Trimming took off 4 bases at V and 6 bases at J, with 22 bases between the two ends. Per germline, CDR1 MNHNS and CDR2 SASEGT. The CDR3 DNA reads as TGTGCCAGCAGTGGTCCATACGTAGGCCCCCGGATCAATGAGCAGTTCTTC. The encoded protein is CASSGPYVGPRINEQFF.

This clone has at least ten counts. The genes are TRBV5-1 and TRBJ1-1; no clear D gene. The V gene's germline CDR1 is SGHRS and CDR2 YFSETQ. V was shortened by 3 bases and J by 6 bases, with 15 bases between the two germline ends. This CDR3 has 14 amino acids. This CDR3 is CASSSGGGSAEAFF. DNA for the CDR3: TGCGCCAGCAGCTCCGGAGGTGGGAGTGCTGAAGCTTTCTTT.

About this clone itself: A much larger clone is a single base away; this may be a read error. V usage is TRBV7-9 and J usage is TRBJ2-3, with D perhaps TRBD2 (5 bases). Germline lookup yields CDR1 SEHNR and CDR2 FQNEAQ (reference sequence). The CDR3 is 12 residues long. V lost 7 bases and J lost 9, with 14 bases in between. DNA of the CDR3: TGTGCCAGCACTCCCAAGGGAGAGACGCAGTATTTT. This codes for CASTPKGETQYF. Full variable domain (rest looked up from reference TRBV7-9 and TRBJ2-3): DTGVSQNPRHKITKRGQNVTFRCDPISEHNRLYWYRQTLGQGPEFLTYFQNEAQLEKSRLLSDRFSAERPKGSFSTLEIQRTEQGDSAMYLCASTPKGETQYFGPGTRLTVL.

This clone was seen repeatedly, ten times or more. The chain is built from TRBV28 and TRBJ1-1; 7 nucleotides align to TRBD1. CDR3 size: 15 residues. Germline trimming cut 3 bases from V and 5 bases from J; bases unmatched to any gene: 9. Per germline, CDR1 MDHEN and CDR2 SYDVKM. CDR3 sequence (DNA): TGTGCCAGCAGTTTTCGTAAGGGGGCGTTTACTGAAGCTTTCTTT. Translating it yields CASSFRKGAFTEAFF.

This clone was recorded many times. The chain recombines TRBV3-1 with TRBJ2-1; D is undetermined. Per germline, CDR1 LGHDT and CDR2 YNNKEL (reference sequence). Trimming removed 4 bases from V and 10 bases from J, with 8 bases in between. The CDR3 covers 11 residues. The DNA for the CDR3 is TGTGCCAGCAGCCGGGCCCAGGAGCAGTTCTTC. Translated, it gives CASSRAQEQFF.

The chain links TRBV5-6 to TRBJ1-1; D not resolved. Trimming took off 4 bases at V and 1 base at J, with 11 bases between the two ends. The V gene's germline CDR1 is SGHDT and CDR2 YYEEEE. The CDR3 extends over 14 amino acids. The CDR3 sequence: CASSLGRGNTEAFF. The CDR3 DNA reads as TGTGCCAGCAGCCTCGGACGTGGGAACACTGAAGCTTTCTTT. The full variable domain, rest sourced from reference TRBV5-6 and TRBJ1-1, is DAGVTQSPTHLIKTRGQQVTLRCSPKSGHDTVSWYQQALGQGPQFIFQYYEEEERQRGNFPDRFSGHQFPNYSSELNVNALLLGDSALYLCASSLGRGNTEAFFGQGTRLTVV.

Only a few counts were recorded for this clone. Relative to the germline gene, one junction end is altered; a read error may explain this. The chain is built from TRBV7-9 and TRBJ2-3; 9 nucleotides line up with TRBD2. CDR1 is SEHNR and CDR2 is FQNEAQ in the germline V gene (reference sequence). The CDR3 contains 20 residues. The CDR3, as DNA: TGTGCCAGCAGATTAGAGTTCTGGAGCGGGAGGCTCGCTAGCACAGATACGCAGTATTTT. This translates into CASRLEFWSGRLASTDTQYF.

This clone was recorded many times. J is TRBJ2-7 and V is TRBV11-3; D not resolved. Looked up from germline, CDR1 is SGHNT and CDR2 is YENEEA. CDR3 length: 14 amino acids. With 5 bases removed from V and 1 base from J, the gap between germline ends came to 12 bases. The CDR3 reads CASSPYFGSYEQYF. The CDR3 nucleotides read TGTGCCAGCAGCCCCTACTTCGGGTCCTACGAGCAGTACTTC.

This clone was detected many times. The chain is built from TRBV2 and TRBJ2-4; a weak D match, TRBD2 (6 bases). The CDR3 totals 16 residues. CDR1 and CDR2 (germline): SNHLY, FYNNEI. V was pared by 3 bases and J by 0 bases, with 12 bases between. This CDR3 reads CASSDAGTAAKNIQYF. In nucleotides, the CDR3 is TGTGCCAGCAGTGATGCGGGGACTGCAGCCAAAAACATTCAGTACTTC.

This clone was detected ten times or more. This rearrangement joins TRBV30 to TRBJ1-1; the match to TRBD1 covers 8 bases. V trimming: 2 bases; J trimming: 0 bases; junction bases outside the gene matches: 8. This CDR3 is 16 amino acids long. The germline V gene has CDR1 GTSNPN and CDR2 SVGIG (reference sequence). The CDR3 protein is CAWSYPLTGVNTEAFF. The CDR3 region has the DNA TGTGCCTGGAGTTACCCCCTGACAGGGGTGAACACTGAAGCTTTCTTT.

Concerning this clone itself: Just one base apart from a much larger clone, this may be a read error. Other DNA sequences in this sample translate to the same CDR3. The V and J genes are TRBV18 and TRBJ2-5, with unresolved D. Per germline, CDR1 KGHSH and CDR2 LQKENI. Trimming stripped 3 bases from V and 5 bases from J, with 10 bases between. The CDR3 runs 13 residues. This CDR3 reads CASSPPGGETQYF. In nucleotides, the CDR3 is TGTGCCAGCTCACCTCCGGGTGGGGAGACCCAGTACTTC.

At least ten counts were recorded for this clone. Possible read error: a much larger clone is one base away. J is TRBJ2-3 and V is TRBV2; TRBD2 matches 7 bases. The CDR3 spans 14 residues. Germline loops: CDR1 SNHLY, CDR2 FYNNEI. This chain's CDR3 is CASTERGYTGTQYF. CDR3 DNA: TGTGCCAGCACGGAGCGGGGATACACAGGTACGCAGTATTTT.

This clone has a count of ten or more. The chain couples TRBV18 to TRBJ2-7; 8 bases fit TRBD1. The V segment lost 3 bases and the J segment 6 bases; nucleotides outside the gene matches: 4. The length of the CDR3 is 13 residues. Germline CDR1 and CDR2: KGHSH and LQKENI. In nucleotides, the CDR3 is TGTGCCAGCTCACCGAACGACAGGGGCGAGCAGTACTTC. As protein: CASSPNDRGEQYF. Together with reference TRBV18 and TRBJ2-7, the CDR3 gives the full variable domain: NAGVMQNPRHLVRRRGQEARLRCSPMKGHSHVYWYRQLPEEGLKFMVYLQKENIIDESGMPKERFSAEFPKEGPSILRIQQVVRGDSAAYFCASSPNDRGEQYFGPGTRLTVT.

This clone occurred many times. The chain joins TRBV7-9 to TRBJ1-5; D not certain. CDR1 is SEHNR and CDR2 is FQNEAQ in the germline V gene (reference sequence). Trimming took off 5 bases at V and 7 bases at J, with 12 bases between the two ends. CDR3 length equals 13 residues. In nucleotides, the CDR3 is TGTGCCAGCAGCCTAGTGGGTGGGCAGCCCCAGCATTTT. This encodes CASSLVGGQPQHF.

There are a few counts of this clone. This chain links TRBV6-5 with TRBJ2-2; D unclear. The CDR3 is made up of 12 amino acids. The V end lost 6 bases, the J end lost 11 bases, and 13 bases lay between the germline ends. Germline V lookup: CDR1 MNHEY, CDR2 SVGAGI. As DNA, the CDR3 is TGTGCCAGCAGATACCTCGGCGGTGAGCTGTTTTTT. Its protein is CASRYLGGELFF.

This clone came up many times. Other DNA variants within this sample encode the same CDR3. The chain is built from TRBV19 and TRBJ1-1; D is unresolved. Germline values: CDR1 LNHDA, CDR2 SQIVND (reference sequence). The CDR3 totals 13 residues. V was pared by 1 base and J by 4 bases, with 7 bases between. The CDR3 DNA reads TGTGCCAGTAGTATAGTGGAGGGCACTGAAGCTTTCTTT. The encoded protein is CASSIVEGTEAFF.

In its sample, this clone was seen many times. The chain recombines TRBV20-1 with TRBJ2-3, with TRBD2 identical over 7 bases. Looked up from germline, CDR1 is DFQATT and CDR2 is SNEGSKA (reference sequence). The V segment lost 3 bases and the J segment 5 bases; nucleotides outside the gene matches: 8. CDR3 length equals 14 residues. CDR3 in DNA: TGCAGTGCTAGTTGGGCGGGAGTGGGAGATACGCAGTATTTT. This translates into CSASWAGVGDTQYF.